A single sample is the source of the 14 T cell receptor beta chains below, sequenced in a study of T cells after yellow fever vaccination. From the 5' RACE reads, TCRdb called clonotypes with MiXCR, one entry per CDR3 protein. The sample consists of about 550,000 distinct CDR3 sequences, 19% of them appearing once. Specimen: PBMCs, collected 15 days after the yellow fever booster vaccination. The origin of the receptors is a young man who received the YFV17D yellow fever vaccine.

CDR3 protein: CASSYFVGRVNTEAFF. The CDR3 region has the DNA TGTGCCAGCAGTTACTTCGTGGGACGGGTGAACACTGAAGCTTTCTTT. V and J are TRBV6-5 and TRBJ1-1; the D gene is possibly TRBD1 (5 bases). Germline V gene data show CDR1 as MNHEY and CDR2 as SVGAGI. The CDR3 is made up of 16 amino acids. Deletions cut 1 base from V and 0 bases from J, with 12 bases between.

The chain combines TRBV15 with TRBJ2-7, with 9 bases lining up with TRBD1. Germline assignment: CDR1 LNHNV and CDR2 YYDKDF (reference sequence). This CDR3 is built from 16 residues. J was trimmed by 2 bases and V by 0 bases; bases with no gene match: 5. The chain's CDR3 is CATSREGGQGTYEQYF. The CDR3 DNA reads TGTGCCACCAGCAGAGAAGGGGGACAGGGCACCTACGAGCAGTACTTC. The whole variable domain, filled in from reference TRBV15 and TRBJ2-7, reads DAMVIQNPRYQVTQFGKPVTLSCSQTLNHNVMYWYQQKSSQAPKLLFHYYDKDFNNEADTPDNFQSRRPNTSFCFLDIRSPGLGDTAMYLCATSREGGQGTYEQYFGPGTRLTVT.

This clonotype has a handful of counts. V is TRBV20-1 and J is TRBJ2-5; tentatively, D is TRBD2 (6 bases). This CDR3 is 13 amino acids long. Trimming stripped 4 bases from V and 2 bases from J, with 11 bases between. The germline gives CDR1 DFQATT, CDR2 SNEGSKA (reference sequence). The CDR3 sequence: CSATGEAQETQYF. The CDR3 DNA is TGCAGTGCTACTGGGGAGGCACAAGAGACCCAGTACTTC.

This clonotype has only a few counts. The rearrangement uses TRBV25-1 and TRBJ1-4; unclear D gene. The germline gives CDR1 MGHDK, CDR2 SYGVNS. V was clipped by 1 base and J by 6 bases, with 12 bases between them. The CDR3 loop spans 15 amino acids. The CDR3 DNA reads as TGTGCCAGCAGTGAATCCGGGATTAGGGATGAAAAACTGTTTTTT. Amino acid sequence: CASSESGIRDEKLFF.

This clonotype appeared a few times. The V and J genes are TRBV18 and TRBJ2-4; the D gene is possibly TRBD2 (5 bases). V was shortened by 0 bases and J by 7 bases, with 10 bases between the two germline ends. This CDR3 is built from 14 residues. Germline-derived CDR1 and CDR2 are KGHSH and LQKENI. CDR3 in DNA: TGTGCCAGCTCACCACCCAGCGGAAGGAACATTCAGTACTTC. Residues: CASSPPSGRNIQYF. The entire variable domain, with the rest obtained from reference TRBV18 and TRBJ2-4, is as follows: NAGVMQNPRHLVRRRGQEARLRCSPMKGHSHVYWYRQLPEEGLKFMVYLQKENIIDESGMPKERFSAEFPKEGPSILRIQQVVRGDSAAYFCASSPPSGRNIQYFGAGTRLSVL.

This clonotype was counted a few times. The CDR3 nucleotides read TGTGCCAGCAGCACAGCAGCGGGAACCGGGGAGCTGTTTTTT. This encodes CASSTAAGTGELFF. This chain joins TRBV7-6 and TRBJ2-2; 7 bases are a match to TRBD2. From germline, CDR1 is SGHVS and CDR2 FNYEAQ. Unmatched junction bases numbered 5, after V lost 5 bases and J lost 5 bases. The CDR3 totals 14 residues.

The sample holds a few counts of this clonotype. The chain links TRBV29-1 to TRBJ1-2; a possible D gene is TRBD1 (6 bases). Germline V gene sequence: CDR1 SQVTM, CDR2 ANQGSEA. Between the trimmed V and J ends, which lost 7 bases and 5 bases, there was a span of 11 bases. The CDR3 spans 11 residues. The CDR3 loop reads CSGIQGYGYTF. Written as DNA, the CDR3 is TGCAGCGGCATTCAGGGGTATGGCTACACCTTC.

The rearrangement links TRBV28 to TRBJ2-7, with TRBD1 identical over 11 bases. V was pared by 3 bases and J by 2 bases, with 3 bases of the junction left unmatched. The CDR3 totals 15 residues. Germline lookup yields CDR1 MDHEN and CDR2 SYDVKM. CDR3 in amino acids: CASSFGQGATYEQYF. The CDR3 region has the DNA TGTGCCAGCAGTTTCGGACAGGGGGCAACCTACGAGCAGTACTTC.

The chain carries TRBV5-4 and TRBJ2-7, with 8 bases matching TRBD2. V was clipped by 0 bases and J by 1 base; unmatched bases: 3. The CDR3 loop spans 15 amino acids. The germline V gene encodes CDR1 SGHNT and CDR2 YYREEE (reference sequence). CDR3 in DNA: TGTGCCAGCAGCTTGGTTCGGGAGGGGTCCTACGAGCAGTACTTC. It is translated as CASSLVREGSYEQYF. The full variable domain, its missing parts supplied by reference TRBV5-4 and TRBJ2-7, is ETGVTQSPTHLIKTRGQQVTLRCSSQSGHNTVSWYQQALGQGPQFIFQYYREEENGRGNFPPRFSGLQFPNYSSELNVNALELDDSALYLCASSLVREGSYEQYFGPGTRLTVT.

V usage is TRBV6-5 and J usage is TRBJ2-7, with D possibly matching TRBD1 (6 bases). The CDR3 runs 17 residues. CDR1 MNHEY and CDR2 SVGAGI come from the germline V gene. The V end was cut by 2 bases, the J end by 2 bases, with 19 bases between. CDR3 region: CASSYSLPGTRTYEQYF. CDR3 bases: TGTGCCAGCAGTTACAGTCTCCCCGGGACAAGAACCTACGAGCAGTACTTC.

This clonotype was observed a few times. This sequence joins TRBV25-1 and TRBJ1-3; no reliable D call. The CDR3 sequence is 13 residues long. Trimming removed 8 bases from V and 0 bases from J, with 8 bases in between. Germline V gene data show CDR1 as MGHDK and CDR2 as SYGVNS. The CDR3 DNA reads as TGTGCCAGCGCCCAGAGCTCTGGAAACACCATATATTTT. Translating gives CASAQSSGNTIYF.

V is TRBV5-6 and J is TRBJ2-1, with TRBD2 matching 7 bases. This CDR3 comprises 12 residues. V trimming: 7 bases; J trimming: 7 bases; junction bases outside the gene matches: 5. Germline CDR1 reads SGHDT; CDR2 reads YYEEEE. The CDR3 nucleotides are TGTGCCAGCCTTAGCGGGCTTAATGAGCAGTTCTTC. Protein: CASLSGLNEQFF.

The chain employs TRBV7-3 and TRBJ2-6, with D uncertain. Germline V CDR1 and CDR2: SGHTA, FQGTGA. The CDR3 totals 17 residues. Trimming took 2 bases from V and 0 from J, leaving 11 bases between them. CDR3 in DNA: TGTGCCAGCAGCTTAGACGATGGCCTCTCTGGGGCCAACGTCCTGACTTTC. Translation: CASSLDDGLSGANVLTF.

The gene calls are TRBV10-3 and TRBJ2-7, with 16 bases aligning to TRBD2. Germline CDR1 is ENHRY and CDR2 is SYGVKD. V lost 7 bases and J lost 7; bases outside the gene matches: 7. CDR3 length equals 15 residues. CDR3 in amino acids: CAITPGLAGGNEQYF. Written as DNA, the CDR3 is TGTGCCATCACCCCGGGACTAGCGGGAGGGAATGAGCAGTACTTC.